This paragraph reports one TCR beta chain. Its matching antigen is unknown. This specimen belongs to a study of CD8+CD57+ T cells in acquired aplastic anemia. Study details: The average for DNA from sorted CD4+ and CD8+ cells was 3 to 3.5 ug. Where healthy donors were concerned, CD4+ cells averaged approximately 9.8 million reads.

Study-wide points: Patients and controls were found to share 25 to 35 CD8+ CDR3 sequences. The study found no significant CD8+ Simpson's diversity difference between patients and controls.

Investigators profiled TCR beta VDJ and CDR3 from genomic DNA template. TCRdb re-called the reads through MiXCR, storing one row per CDR3 protein. Of roughly 38,000 distinct CDR3 sequences listed, roughly three quarters are singletons. Material for sequencing was sorted CD4+, CD8+, or CD8+CD57+ T cells (not recorded which) from PBMCs. This TCR came from a human donor in good health, serving as a control.

CDR3 nucleotides: TGTGCCAGCAGCTTAGCGCTGGTAACCTATGGCTACACCTTC. Its protein product is CASSLALVTYGYTF. The V and J genes are TRBV7-2 and TRBJ1-2; no clear D. Trimming shortened V by 0 bases and J by 4 bases, and 9 bases separated the two germline ends. Germline values: CDR1 SGHTA, CDR2 FQGNSA. This CDR3 has 14 residues.